This is a list of T cell receptor beta chains from one sample in a study of blood T cell repertoires in COVID-19. The data were produced by immunoSEQ multiplex PCR, yet TCRdb's version contains in-frame clones alone and is incomplete. Of some 220,000 clones listed, 86% are singletons. Sequencing was done on a sample of PBMCs or T cells enriched from blood (not recorded which). These receptors came from a woman aged 45 to 65 in a cohort exposed to, infected with or recovered from COVID-19 (not recorded which). The CDR3 runs from the conserved cysteine through the conserved F or W. The D gene is left open where the match is weak. The listing skips clone size in some rows; elsewhere it reads once, few, many or a size class.

-,TRBV29-1,TRBJ1-2,-,TGCAGCGTTGAATCTGCCAGGAACTATGGCTACACCTTC,CSVESARNYGYTF
-,TRBV4-3,TRBJ1-2,-,TGCGCCAGCAGCCGAGCTAACTATGGCTACACCTTC,CASSRANYGYTF
-,TRBV21-1,TRBJ1-1,-,TGTGCCAGCAGCAAAGGGGTAGAACAGGGGGGTGCAACTTTCTTT,CASSKGVEQGGATFF
-,TRBV7-9,TRBJ2-3,once,TGTGCCAGCAGCTTTGGGCCAGATACGCAGTATTTT,CASSFGPDTQYF
-,TRBV10-3,TRBJ1-1,-,TGTGCCATCAGGAGGGACACTGAAGCTTTCTTT,CAIRRDTEAFF
TRBD1,TRBV10-3,TRBJ1-2,once,TGTGCCATCAGGGCCACTCGGGACAGGGACTATGGCTACACCTTC,CAIRATRDRDYGYTF
TRBD2,TRBV4-3,TRBJ2-1,few,TGCGCCAGCAGCCAAGATCCCATCCGGAGCGGGGGTAATGAGCAGTTCTTC,CASSQDPIRSGGNEQFF
-,TRBV2,TRBJ1-3,-,TGTGCCAGCAGTGGAGGACAGAACCTAAACACCATATATTTT,CASSGGQNLNTIYF
TRBD1,TRBV5-4,TRBJ1-1,-,TGTGCCAGCAGATCGACAGGGAACCTGAACACTGAAGCTTTCTTT,CASRSTGNLNTEAFF
-,TRBV4-2,TRBJ2-3,-,TGTGCCAGCAGCCAAGAGGGACTTTCTAGCACAGATACGCAGTATTTT,CASSQEGLSSTDTQYF
-,TRBV10-3,TRBJ2-2,-,TGTGCCGTTGAGGCCGGCACCGGGGAGCTGTTTTTT,CAVEAGTGELFF
TRBD2,TRBV4-2,TRBJ2-3,once,TGTGCCAGCAGCCGACAAAACGCGGGGGGGAGCACAGATACGCAGTATTTT,CASSRQNAGGSTDTQYF
-,TRBV7-9,TRBJ1-2,-,TGTGCCAGCAGCTCCGGAGGGTACGGCTACACCTTC,CASSSGGYGYTF
TRBD1,TRBV5-6,TRBJ2-7,-,TGTGCCAGCAGCTTTGGGCAGGGGGTATACGAGCAGTACTTC,CASSFGQGVYEQYF
-,TRBV7-8,TRBJ2-5,-,TGTGCCAGCAGCTTCGCGGGATCTCTAGTAGGCGAGACCCAGTACTTC,CASSFAGSLVGETQYF
TRBD1,TRBV29-1,TRBJ1-2,-,TGCAGCGGATCGGACAGGGGTGACTATGGCTACACCTTC,CSGSDRGDYGYTF
TRBD1,TRBV7-9,TRBJ2-5,-,TGTGCCACCAGACAGGGGGCGAACCGAGAGACCCAGTACTTC,CATRQGANRETQYF
TRBD1,TRBV5-1,TRBJ2-7,-,TGCGCCAGCAGCCCGCGGACAGGGGGCTCCTACGAGCAGTACTTC,CASSPRTGGSYEQYF
TRBD1,TRBV6-5,TRBJ2-1,-,TGTGCCAGCAGTTGGGACAGGGGACACAATGAGCAGTTCTTC,CASSWDRGHNEQFF
-,TRBV12-3/TRBV12-4,TRBJ1-1,-,TGTGCCAGCAGCCCTACAGCGAACACTGAAGCTTTCTTT,CASSPTANTEAFF
-,TRBV6-2/TRBV6-3,TRBJ1-5,-,TGTGCCAGCAGTACCGGACAGCCTAGCAATCAGCCCCAGCATTTT,CASSTGQPSNQPQHF
TRBD1,TRBV19,TRBJ2-7,-,TGTGCCAGTAGTACAAACAGGGGCGCAGACGTCGAGCAGTACTTC,CASSTNRGADVEQYF
TRBD1,TRBV27,TRBJ1-3,once,TGTGCCAGCAGTTCCTCAGGGGGCCCGCGAAACACCATATATTTT,CASSSSGGPRNTIYF
-,TRBV5-6,TRBJ2-5,-,TGTGCCAGCACTTTTACCCCGCGGGACCAAGAGACCCAGTACTTC,CASTFTPRDQETQYF
TRBD2,TRBV5-1,TRBJ2-3,-,TGCGCCAGCAGCCTACCGACTAGCGGGGGTCGCACAGATACGCAGTATTTT,CASSLPTSGGRTDTQYF
-,TRBV18,TRBJ1-2,-,TGTGCCAGCTCACCTCCAGGTTCTCCTAACTATGGCTACACCTTC,CASSPPGSPNYGYTF
-,TRBV11-2,TRBJ2-7,-,TGTGCCAGCTCCCAGGGGTTGGACTACGAGCAGTACTTC,CASSQGLDYEQYF